A single sample gave rise to the 11 T cell receptor beta chains below, sequenced in a study of T-cell reconstitution after alpha-beta-depleted transplantation in children. A library of TCRbeta sequences, prepared with unique molecular identifiers, was generated. TCRdb fed the PCR reads into MiXCR, producing one record per CDR3 protein. The sample records 580,000 or so distinct CDR3 sequences, roughly 24% being singletons. The sequencing here drew on PBMCs, mostly from graft donor cells, taken 360 days after TCRalphabeta/CD19-depleted stem cell transplant. These receptors were collected from a boy under two years old who had a stem cell transplant for acute myeloid leukemia, so the T cells may come from the graft donor.

This clonotype was picked up many times. The chain recombines TRBV15 with TRBJ2-3; D is uncertain. The germline V gene encodes CDR1 LNHNV and CDR2 YYDKDF (reference sequence). With 5 bases removed from V and 1 base from J, the gap between germline ends came to 7 bases. The CDR3 loop spans 13 amino acids. The CDR3 sequence: CATSGRGTDTQYF. CDR3 nucleotide sequence: TGTGCCACCAGCGGCCGCGGCACAGATACGCAGTATTTT. The whole variable domain, remainder taken from reference TRBV15 and TRBJ2-3, is DAMVIQNPRYQVTQFGKPVTLSCSQTLNHNVMYWYQQKSSQAPKLLFHYYDKDFNNEADTPDNFQSRRPNTSFCFLDIRSPGLGDTAMYLCATSGRGTDTQYFGPGTRLTVL.

This clonotype showed up many times. V gene TRBV10-3 combines with J gene TRBJ2-7; 7 bases match TRBD1. The trim removed 3 bases at V and 4 bases at J, leaving 6 bases unmatched. The CDR3 is made up of 14 amino acids. Germline V lookup: CDR1 ENHRY, CDR2 SYGVKD. The DNA of the CDR3 is TGTGCCATCAGTGAACAGGGGAGCTATTACGAGCAGTACTTC. It translates to CAISEQGSYYEQYF.

Ten or more counts support this clonotype. This chain connects TRBV12-3 or TRBV12-4 to TRBJ2-1, with 13 bases lining up with TRBD2. CDR3 length: 17 amino acids. With V trimmed by 3 bases and J by 4 bases, 6 bases remained unmatched. The DNA of the CDR3 is TGTGCCAGCAGTTTTGAGTCGACTAGCGGGGGGTACAATGAGCAGTTCTTC. Translation: CASSFESTSGGYNEQFF.

This clonotype was seen at least ten times. This rearrangement joins TRBV29-1 to TRBJ2-3; 7 bases line up with TRBD1. CDR3 length: 14 residues. After removal of 3 bases from V and 6 bases from J, the junction contained 9 bases not matched to a gene. The germline gives CDR1 SQVTM, CDR2 ANQGSEA. The CDR3 DNA follows: TGCAGCGTTGAGGAACAGGGGACGATGGATACGCAGTATTTT. Residues: CSVEEQGTMDTQYF.

This clonotype was counted only a few times. The gene calls are TRBV5-1 and TRBJ1-1, with D possibly being TRBD1 (5 bases). With 7 bases removed from V and 5 bases from J, the gap between germline ends came to 15 bases. The CDR3 runs 13 residues. Per germline, CDR1 SGHRS and CDR2 YFSETQ. As DNA, the CDR3 is TGCGCCAGCTCCCCTATGGGGCGGACTGAAGCTTTCTTT. Protein sequence: CASSPMGRTEAFF.

The chain has TRBV28 and TRBJ2-3; 8 nucleotides align to TRBD2. CDR3 length equals 13 residues. J gave up 3 bases and V 8 bases, and 4 bases lay outside the gene matches. From germline, CDR1 is MDHEN and CDR2 SYDVKM. The CDR3 DNA reads TGTGCCAGCCATAGACTAGCGACAGATACGCAGTATTTT. This sequence encodes CASHRLATDTQYF.

This clonotype was detected ten times or more. J is TRBJ2-3 and V is TRBV20-1; D remains ambiguous. V gave up 1 base and J gave up 3 bases, with 8 bases separating them. The CDR3 loop spans 13 amino acids. Germline V lookup: CDR1 DFQATT, CDR2 SNEGSKA (reference sequence). The CDR3 spells CSARGWATDTQYF. The CDR3 nucleotides are TGCAGTGCTAGAGGGTGGGCGACAGATACGCAGTATTTT.

J is TRBJ1-2 and V is TRBV4-3, with a tentative D call TRBD1 (5 bases). The CDR3 totals 14 residues. Germline V gives CDR1 LGHNA, CDR2 YSLEER. Trimming removed 4 bases at V and 3 bases at J, with 12 bases between. The CDR3 DNA is TGCGCCAGCAGCCCGGGACCGATGGACTATGGCTACACCTTC. Translation gives CASSPGPMDYGYTF.

The chain recombines TRBV20-1 with TRBJ1-3; tentative D call: TRBD1 (6 bases). V lost 0 bases, J lost 6 bases, and 15 bases lay in between. Germline V gives CDR1 DFQATT, CDR2 SNEGSKA (reference sequence). This CDR3 spans 15 amino acids. The CDR3 here is CSARDSGTLENTIYF. CDR3 in DNA: TGCAGTGCTAGAGATTCCGGGACACTGGAAAACACCATATATTTT.

This clonotype showed up just a few times. The chain carries TRBV28 and TRBJ2-1; D perhaps matches TRBD1 (7 bases). Trimming left V 7 bases short and J 8 bases short, with 18 bases between. Germline V gene sequence: CDR1 MDHEN, CDR2 SYDVKM. This CDR3 has 14 residues. DNA of the CDR3: TGTGCCAGCATCCTTGCGGGACAGCAGGATGAGCAGTTCTTC. It yields the protein CASILAGQQDEQFF.

In its sample, this clonotype was seen a few times. This sequence joins TRBV27 and TRBJ2-7; 9 bases line up with TRBD1. The germline V gene encodes CDR1 MNHEY and CDR2 SMNVEV (reference sequence). The CDR3 spans 14 residues. Germline trimming cut 5 bases from V and 4 bases from J; bases unmatched to any gene: 6. CDR3 in amino acids: CASSPTGGRYEQYV. As DNA, the CDR3 is TGTGCCAGCAGTCCGACAGGGGGTCGGTACGAGCAGTACGTC.